This TCR beta chain is from a study of blood T cell repertoires in COVID-19. Across the whole study: The origin of the acute and convalescent COVID-19 samples was the United States, Italy and Spain.

Cohort allocation depended upon clinical history that participants reported. CDR3 length equals 16 residues. From germline, CDR1 is SGHAT and CDR2 FQNNGV. V lost 5 bases, J lost 0 bases, and 9 bases stayed unmatched. Source study methods: Amplified reference gene primers provided the basis for estimating nucleated cell counts. Sequencing was performed with immunoSEQ multiplex PCR; in TCRdb, only in-frame clones are kept and a portion is missing. D and trimming come from the DNA, and the V and J calls and clone size come from that table. The repertoire includes fewer than 350,000 clones, about 85% of them detected once, and roughly 2.5% sits in the top ten.

This chain uses TRBV11-2 with TRBJ2-7; the match to TRBD2 covers 8 bases. The source material was PBMCs or T cells enriched from blood (not recorded which). The origin of this receptor is a woman aged 50 to 65 who had recovered from COVID-19. CDR3 nucleotide sequence: TGTGCCAGCAGCCCACTAGGGACTAGATACTCCTACGAGCAGTACTTC. This encodes CASSPLGTRYSYEQYF.